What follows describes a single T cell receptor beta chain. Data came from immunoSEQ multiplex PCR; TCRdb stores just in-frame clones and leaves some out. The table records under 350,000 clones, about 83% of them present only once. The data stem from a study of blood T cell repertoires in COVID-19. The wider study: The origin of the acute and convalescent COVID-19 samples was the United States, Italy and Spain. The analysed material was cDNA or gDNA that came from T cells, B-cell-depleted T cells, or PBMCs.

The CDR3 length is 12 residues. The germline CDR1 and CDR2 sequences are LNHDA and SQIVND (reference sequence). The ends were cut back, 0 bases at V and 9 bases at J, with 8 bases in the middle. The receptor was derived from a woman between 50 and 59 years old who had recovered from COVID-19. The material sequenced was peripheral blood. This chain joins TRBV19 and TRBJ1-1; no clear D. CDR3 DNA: TGTGCCAGTAGTATAGAGGGCAGTAAAGCTTTCTTT. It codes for CASSIEGSKAFF.